This T cell receptor beta chain was recovered during a study of identical twins. All donors comprised healthy Caucasians. Unique molecular identifiers were present on the cDNA, which also gained a universal primer site by template switching. TCRdb reanalysed the 5' RACE reads using MiXCR and keeps one entry per CDR3 protein. The sample contains roughly 690,000 distinct CDR3 sequences, 5.5% to 6.5% of which appear only once. General study results and limits: Twin-shared out-of-frame alpha sequences were enriched for low generation probability. Findings depended on cross-sectional statistics rather than tracking the same donors.

This clonotype was seen more than once but under ten times. Its specificity is not known. Germline V CDR1 and CDR2: SEHNR, FQNEAQ (reference sequence). The CDR3 is 17 residues long. J gave up 6 bases and V 3 bases, and 7 bases lay outside the gene matches. The receptor was derived from a man between 18 and 35 years old in good health. The specimen was naive T cells sorted from blood. V gene TRBV7-9 combines with J gene TRBJ2-2, with TRBD2 matching over 13 bases. The CDR3 region has the DNA TGTGCCAGCAGCTTTACTAGCGGGAGGGCCAGGGCCGGGGAGCTGTTTTTT. Protein product: CASSFTSGRARAGELFF.